The source of this T cell receptor beta chain is a study of blood T cell repertoires in COVID-19. V lost 2 bases to trimming and J lost 0 bases, with 4 bases between them. The CDR3 runs 13 residues. CDR1 SGDLS and CDR2 YYNGEE come from the germline V gene. With respect to this clone: Other DNA sequences from this sample encode an identical CDR3 as well.

In the authors' workflow: Amplification with reference gene primers provided the estimates of nucleated cell counts. This table comes from immunoSEQ multiplex PCR, and its TCRdb copy is limited to in-frame clones, with some not included. V and J calls and clone size follow that table, whereas D and trimming were derived from the DNA. The profile covers under 500,000 clones, with 75% to 90% appearing a single time and 4.3% taken by the ten largest. The source of this sequence is a woman in her thirties with acute or convalescent COVID-19. The sample consisted of peripheral blood. The chain combines TRBV9 with TRBJ2-3; D gene uncertain. The CDR3 loop reads CASSVGSTDTQYF. The CDR3 bases are TGTGCCAGCAGCGTCGGGAGCACAGATACGCAGTATTTT. Together with reference TRBV9 and TRBJ2-3, the CDR3 gives the full variable domain: DSGVTQTPKHLITATGQRVTLRCSPRSGDLSVYWYQQSLDQGLQFLIQYYNGEERAKGNILERFSAQQFPDLHSELNLSSLELGDSALYFCASSVGSTDTQYFGPGTRLTVL.